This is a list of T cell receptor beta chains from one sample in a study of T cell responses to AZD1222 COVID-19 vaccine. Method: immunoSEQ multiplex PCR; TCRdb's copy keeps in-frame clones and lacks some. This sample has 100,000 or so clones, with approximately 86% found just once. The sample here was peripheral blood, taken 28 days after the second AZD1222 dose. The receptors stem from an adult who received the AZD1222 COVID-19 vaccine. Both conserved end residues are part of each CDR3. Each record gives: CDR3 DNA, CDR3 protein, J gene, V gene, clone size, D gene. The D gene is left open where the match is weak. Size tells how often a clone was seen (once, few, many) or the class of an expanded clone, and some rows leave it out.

TGCGCCAGCAGCCAAGGCAGCGGGAGGGCCTGGGCAGATACGCAGTATTTT	CASSQGSGRAWADTQYF	TRBJ2-3	TRBV4-3	NA	TRBD2
TGTGCCAGCAGTCCAGAGCCCCGCACAGATACGCAGTATTTT	CASSPEPRTDTQYF	TRBJ2-3	TRBV3-1/TRBV3-2	NA	NA
TGTGCCAGCAGCTTAGGGGGGACTAGCGGGAGTTCCTACAATGAGCAGTTCTTC	CASSLGGTSGSSYNEQFF	TRBJ2-1	TRBV7-2	once	TRBD2
TGTGCCAGCAGTTACCCTGGCCGAGGGGGCACTGAAGCTTTCTTT	CASSYPGRGGTEAFF	TRBJ1-1	TRBV6-5	NA	NA
TGTGCCAGCAGCTCCTCCGGGACTAGCGGGAGTCGACATACGCAGTATTTT	CASSSSGTSGSRHTQYF	TRBJ2-3	TRBV7-2	few	TRBD2
TGCAGCGTTGATGGGGGACAGGGAAGGGGAGAGACCCAGTACTTC	CSVDGGQGRGETQYF	TRBJ2-5	TRBV29-1	NA	TRBD1
TGTGCCAGCAGCCCACTACCTAGCGGGAAATTCACCGATGAGCAGTTCTTC	CASSPLPSGKFTDEQFF	TRBJ2-1	TRBV5-4	once	TRBD2
TGCAGCGTTGCCTCGACAGGTCTTAGGAATGAGCAGTTCTTC	CSVASTGLRNEQFF	TRBJ2-1	TRBV29-1	once	NA
TGTGCCACCGGCGGACAGGGTGCTAATGAAAAACTGTTTTTT	CATGGQGANEKLFF	TRBJ1-4	TRBV24-1	NA	TRBD1
TGTGCCAGAAGCTTGGTCGGCAGGGCCTCAGGAAACACCATATATTTT	CARSLVGRASGNTIYF	TRBJ1-3	TRBV5-3	NA	NA